Reported below is one TCR beta chain. No cognate antigen has been identified for it. There are no base qualities to consult, and no much larger clone falls within one base. This sample stems from a study of cytomegalovirus exposure and HLA in healthy donors (TCRdb year 2017). Study-level background: An earlier analysis of approximately 640 of the donors reported 250 to 350 Gb of sequence data and about 100 million unique TCR beta sequences from approximately 180 million T cells. An early release covering approximately 600 HLA-typed donors comprised 250 to 350 gigabases of sequencing data and 85 million to 100 million unique TCR sequences. A later genetic analysis used genome-wide SNP genotypes for about 55% of the 666 donors, treating that subset as a discovery cohort. The genetic ancestry cluster associated with self-reported Caucasian donors included approximately 85% of the approximately 400 genotyped donors. To study patterns of TCR occurrence, a later analysis re-analyzed previously published TCR beta repertoires from 666 donors and added high-resolution HLA genotyping. Alongside the repertoire data, information on donor age, sex, ethnicity and CMV serostatus was compiled. Typing coverage varied by locus: roughly 620-640 donors for A, B, C, DRB1 and DQB1; roughly 560 for DQA1; nearly 610 for DPA1; some 470 for DPB1. Class I and class II HLA loci were covered by the typing at four-digit resolution. Rather than drawing on any new phenotypic data, the later analysis identified candidate immune exposures from TCR beta sequences and the way those sequences occurred across donors. Four to six DR-DQ haplotypes were handled as single units for association and clustering because linkage in the cohort was strong. The study used immunosequencing to profile the T cell repertoires of under 700 subjects and linked those repertoires to cytomegalovirus serostatus. Besides the first cohort of 666 subjects, a separate validation cohort made up of over 100 different subjects was used. All discovery cohort repertoires had been generated on a single sequencing platform. High-throughput TCR immunosequencing, statistical association of individual TCRs with disease status, and machine learning were combined to predict cytomegalovirus infection status. In an earlier analysis of 587 of the donors, high-throughput TCR beta sequencing was used to judge whether each TCR beta V gene segment behaved as functional or pseudogenic. The study was designed to test whether signatures of past pathogen exposure could be identified by cataloging public T cell receptors. Among roughly 400 genotyped donors of the cohort, an average of 235,054 unique TCR beta nucleotide sequences were sequenced per donor, around 20% of them non-productive.

Library preparation was by the immunoSEQ multiplex PCR assay. For the multiplex PCR, a mixture combining 60 forward primers for TCR Vbeta segments and 13 reverse primers for TCR Jbeta segments was used. A multiplex PCR assay on genomic DNA amplified the CDR3 region of rearranged TCR beta genes. The amplified TCR beta libraries were sequenced on the Illumina HiSeq System as 87-base-pair reads. The authors processed their data as follows. In a later analysis, some 80 million unique TCR beta chains were counted across the roughly 670 repertoires, and approximately 11 million of these chains were shared by at least two donors. A nearest-neighbor algorithm error-corrected the raw reads and collapsed the reads into unique sequences, merging closely related sequences to remove PCR and sequencing errors. V, D and J gene segments were assigned by aligning CDR3 sequences to IMGT reference sequences. Each retained sequence needed at least a six-nucleotide match to both a V gene segment and a J gene segment. A rearrangement counted as productive if the CDR3 had no stop codons and remained in frame with V and J, and every other rearrangement counted as non-productive. Following IMGT convention, CDR3 was defined as the stretch from the second conserved V-encoded cysteine up to the conserved J-encoded phenylalanine. In an earlier analysis of more than 550 of the donors, sequences lacking an unambiguous match to a single V gene segment were excluded. In an earlier analysis of 587 of the donors, V segments were called functional above 56.7% productive rearrangements and were called segregating when the between-donor standard deviation exceeded 5%. A statistical classification framework was built for diagnosing cytomegalovirus status from the catalog of TCR beta chain sequences. V and J gene assignment, in a later analysis, came from comparing TCR nucleotide sequences with IMGT/GENE-DB human TR gene sequences. A later analysis assigned CDR3 sequences and most-parsimonious VDJ recombination scenarios with the TCRdist pipeline. In a later analysis, each TCR beta chain was defined by its CDR3 amino acid sequence together with its V-gene family, and reads without a unique V-gene family were excluded. As a way to deal with suspected cross-contamination and a sequencing artifact, a later analysis dropped more than 500 nucleotide sequences that were highly shared and had low generation probability. For each public chain, a later analysis derived a clonal expansion index from normalized ranks of inferred template counts within each repertoire. Generation probabilities in a later analysis came from a VDJ recombination model fitted to out-of-frame rearrangements, and those results were checked against IGoR. In a later analysis, TCR-TCR, TCR-HLA and TCR-CMV co-occurrence was scored with hypergeometric tests, and a repertoire-size bias correction was applied to TCR pairs. False discovery rates were estimated in a later analysis by permuting HLA or CMV assignments 20 times. In a later analysis, co-occurring TCRs were grouped using DBSCAN, and TCRdist sequence similarity was added for clustering within HLA-allele-positive subsets. Repertoires with fewer than 30,000 or more than 120,000 public chains, plus five repertoires with anomalous nucleotide sharing, were excluded from co-occurrence clustering. Imported from immuneACCESS, the table was reduced by TCRdb to in-frame sequences with V and J called. These copies leave out some clones; in studies compared against another copy, an unresolved V gene accounts for under half, and the cause of the remainder is not known. The DNA gave D and trimming, while V, J and clone size come from that table. This sample has roughly 180,000 clones in its table, and 82% of those were observed once. The ten largest account for 1.5% of the sample.

The research as a whole found: While some public TCRs were present in many individuals, most TCR sequences turned up only very rarely across donors. According to a later analysis, parvovirus B19, influenza, CMV and Epstein-Barr virus appeared linked to several top co-occurrence clusters. Correlated functional status among segregating V segments might reflect linkage disequilibrium, but an unknown experimental factor could not be ruled out. The only immune exposure information available for the cohort was CMV serostatus. Because counts were too low, around 17 rarely observed V segments, including chromosome 9 orphons, were left out of the earlier analysis of 587 of the donors. Assigning TCR associations to individual alleles was difficult when HLA alleles, especially DR and DQ, strongly co-occurred. Three of the identified cytomegalovirus-associated TCR beta chains were confirmed in vitro to be specific for cytomegalovirus antigens. A later analysis found that HLA-associated TCR beta chains were more clonally expanded and had lower generation probabilities than equally common non-associated chains. Presence/absence analyses assumed roughly uniform sequencing depth across donors, an assumption that may not hold. According to a later analysis, TCR association rates differed among HLA loci, with DRB1 alleles showing the most associated TCRs and HLA-C alleles showing the fewest. The cohort was sequenced for TCR beta chains only, and without alpha or paired-chain data the features that could be detected were limited. The classifier was reported to diagnose cytomegalovirus status with high specificity and sensitivity in both the original cohort and the validation cohort. Because HLA typing was missing for some donors at each locus, association tests included only the typed subset. In a later analysis, some 18,000 TCR beta sequences were associated with specific HLA alleles at a false discovery rate of 0.05. The authors suggested that the approach could potentially be generalized to other disease states and immunological phenotypes. A cluster of highly shared sequence variants was judged likely to represent a technical artifact of the sequencing pipeline. Some IMGT-functional V segments, including TRBV6-2 and TRBV6-3, could not be distinguished by the 87-base-pair reads and were therefore excluded. A later genetic analysis associated a missense DCLRE1C variant with V-gene and J-gene trimming of TCR beta chains, and an independent cohort replicated the association. A further reported finding was that TCR beta sequences accurately predicted the HLA-A and HLA-B alleles for most subjects in the first cohort. In the study, around 150 TCR beta chains were listed as associated with cytomegalovirus. Most CMV-associated TCR beta chains appeared to be HLA-restricted in a later analysis, and the HLA associations seemed to be driven largely by CMV exposure. In an earlier analysis of about 600 of the donors, most TCR beta V segments appeared in productive rearrangements about 90% or about 30% of the time, broadly matching IMGT annotations. A later genetic analysis reported fewer N-insertions in productive TCRs among donors in an Asian-associated ancestry cluster than the approximately 700-donor mean.

The CDR3 goes from the cysteine to the phenylalanine over 15 residues. Only CDR3 DNA is held: 45 bases, read in frame from base 1. CDR1 LNHDA and CDR2 SQIVND were looked up in the germline V gene (reference sequence). Compared with germline, V lacks 5 bases and J lacks 5 bases; bases without a gene match: 11. In total, 600 or so healthy bone marrow donors made up the cohort. At the time of sampling, all cohort members were nominally healthy, though unrecorded immune exposures were likely present. The donor was CMV seronegative and belonged to the group of over 350 seronegative cohort members. Every donor gave a peripheral blood sample, and the peripheral blood mononuclear cells from that sample were used for TCR beta sequencing. The Qiagen DNeasy Blood Extraction Kit was used to extract genomic DNA from the blood cell samples.

The rearranged chain carries TRBV19 and TRBJ1-1, with 7 middle bases fitting TRBD1. The TCR sequence derives from a man aged 40-50 years in good health and CMV-seronegative. The sequenced sample was PBMCs. DNA sequence: TGTGCCAGTAGTCTCGCACAGGGGAAGAGGACTGAAGCTTTCTTT. Its amino acids are CASSLAQGKRTEAFF.